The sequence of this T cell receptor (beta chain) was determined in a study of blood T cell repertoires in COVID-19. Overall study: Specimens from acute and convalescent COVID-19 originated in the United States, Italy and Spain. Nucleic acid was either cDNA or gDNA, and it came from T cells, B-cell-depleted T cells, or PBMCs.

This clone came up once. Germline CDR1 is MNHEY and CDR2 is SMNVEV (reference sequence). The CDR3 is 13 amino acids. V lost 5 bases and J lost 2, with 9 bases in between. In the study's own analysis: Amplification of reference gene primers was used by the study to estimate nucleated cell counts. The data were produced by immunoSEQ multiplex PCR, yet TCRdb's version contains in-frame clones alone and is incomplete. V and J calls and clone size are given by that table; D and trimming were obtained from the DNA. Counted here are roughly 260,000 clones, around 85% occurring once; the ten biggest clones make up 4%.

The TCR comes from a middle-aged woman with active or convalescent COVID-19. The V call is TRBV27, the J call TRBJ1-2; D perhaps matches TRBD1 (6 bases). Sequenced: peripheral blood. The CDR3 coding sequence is TGTGCCAGCAGTAATCAGGGGAACTATGGCTACACCTTC. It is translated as CASSNQGNYGYTF.